These 19 T cell receptor beta chains originate from one sample sequenced in a study of CD8+ T cells in alopecia areata. Reverse transcribed after extraction, RNA yielded cDNA as the sequencing template. Clones were sequenced by immunoSEQ multiplex PCR, and TCRdb holds only the in-frame ones, with some missing. This sample has roughly 150,000 clones, with less than 65% found just once. This sample comprised CD8+ T cells sorted from blood, obtained at week 0. The receptors here all came from a human donor with alopecia areata.

The chain links TRBV29-1 to TRBJ1-2; no reliable D call. The CDR3 has 13 amino acids. Germline loops: CDR1 SQVTM, CDR2 ANQGSEA. V was trimmed by 3 bases and J by 2 bases, leaving 10 bases between them. The CDR3 region is CSVDEGLNYGYTF. In nucleotides, the CDR3 is TGCAGCGTTGACGAAGGGCTAAACTATGGCTACACCTTC. Based on the CDR3 plus reference TRBV29-1 and TRBJ1-2, the full variable domain is SAVISQKPSRDICQRGTSLTIQCQVDSQVTMMFWYRQQPGQSLTLIATANQGSEATYESGFVIDKFPISRPNLTFSTLTVSNMSPEDSSIYLCSVDEGLNYGYTFGSGTRLTVV.

There are many counts of this clone. V usage is TRBV7-9 and J usage is TRBJ2-1; 9 bases line up with TRBD1. The ends lost 6 bases at V and 7 bases at J; junction bases unmatched: 7. The V gene's germline CDR1 is SEHNR and CDR2 FQNEAQ (reference sequence). The CDR3 has 14 residues. The chain's CDR3 is CASRNRDRENEQFF. CDR3 in DNA: TGTGCCAGCAGAAACCGGGACAGGGAGAATGAGCAGTTCTTC. Full variable domain (outside the CDR3, taken from reference TRBV7-9 and TRBJ2-1): DTGVSQNPRHKITKRGQNVTFRCDPISEHNRLYWYRQTLGQGPEFLTYFQNEAQLEKSRLLSDRFSAERPKGSFSTLEIQRTEQGDSAMYLCASRNRDRENEQFFGPGTRLTVL.

The chain has TRBV5-6 and TRBJ2-1; perhaps D is TRBD1 or TRBD2 (5 bases each). This CDR3 is built from 16 residues. CDR1 SGHDT and CDR2 YYEEEE come from the germline V gene. The ends were cut back, 0 bases at V and 9 bases at J, with 19 bases in the middle. The CDR3 bases are TGTGCCAGCAGCTTGGCCAGGGAGTTCTCGGCACGTGAGCAGTTCTTC. It encodes CASSLAREFSAREQFF.

This chain joins TRBV27 and TRBJ1-2; 12 positions match TRBD1. Germline values: CDR1 MNHEY, CDR2 SMNVEV (reference sequence). V lost 1 base and J lost 8; bases outside the gene matches: 8. This CDR3 region has 16 residues. The DNA for the CDR3 is TGTGCCAGCAGTTTATATGCCGGGACAGGGGGCGAAGGCTACACCTTC. Its translation: CASSLYAGTGGEGYTF.

CDR3 region: CAYTGEEITNYGYTF. For the CDR3, the DNA is TGTGCCTATACGGGAGAGGAGATTACTAACTATGGCTACACCTTC. The chain has TRBV30 and TRBJ1-2; D is unclear. The CDR3 covers 15 residues. Germline V lookup: CDR1 GTSNPN, CDR2 SVGIG (reference sequence). V lost 7 bases, J lost 0 bases, and 18 bases lay in between.

A note on this clone: In the same sample, other DNA sequences code for this CDR3. The rearrangement uses TRBV30 and TRBJ2-7, with D unresolved. This CDR3 has 11 residues. V was pared by 0 bases and J by 3 bases, with 3 bases between. Germline V gene sequence: CDR1 GTSNPN, CDR2 SVGIG (reference sequence). Here the CDR3 DNA reads TGTGCCTGGAGTGTGGGCTACGAGCAGTACTTC. Protein sequence: CAWSVGYEQYF.

Only a few counts were recorded for this clone. The chain joins TRBV5-6 to TRBJ1-2, with TRBD1 matching over 9 bases. This CDR3 contains 15 residues. The germline gives CDR1 SGHDT, CDR2 YYEEEE. The junction had 6 bases not matched to a gene; V was cut back by 3 bases and J by 3 bases. The CDR3 sequence is CASSWRTGADYGYTF. In DNA, the CDR3 is TGTGCCAGCAGCTGGCGGACAGGGGCAGACTATGGCTACACCTTC.

J is TRBJ2-1 and V is TRBV10-2; D uncertain. V was shortened by 0 bases and J by 7 bases, with 1 base between the two germline ends. Germline-derived CDR1 and CDR2 are WSHSY and SAAADI. This CDR3 has 11 residues. The chain's CDR3 is CASSESNEQFF. CDR3 DNA sequence: TGCGCCAGCAGTGAGTCTAATGAGCAGTTCTTC.

The rearrangement joins TRBV29-1 to TRBJ1-1, with D possibly TRBD1 on 5 matching bases. Trimming cost V 3 bases and J 6 bases, with 11 bases left between them. Germline loops: CDR1 SQVTM, CDR2 ANQGSEA. CDR3 length: 12 amino acids. CDR3 region: CSVDEGRPEAFF. Written as DNA, the CDR3 is TGCAGCGTTGACGAGGGGCGGCCTGAAGCTTTCTTT. Supplemented by reference TRBV29-1 and TRBJ1-1, the full variable domain reads SAVISQKPSRDICQRGTSLTIQCQVDSQVTMMFWYRQQPGQSLTLIATANQGSEATYESGFVIDKFPISRPNLTFSTLTVSNMSPEDSSIYLCSVDEGRPEAFFGQGTRLTVV.

V usage is TRBV4-3 and J usage is TRBJ2-2; the D call may be TRBD1 or TRBD2 (5 bases each). Germline values: CDR1 LGHNA, CDR2 YSLEER. The CDR3 runs 16 residues. Trimming pared 0 bases from V and 9 bases from J, leaving 17 bases between. The CDR3 sequence: CASSQDGVPGARELFF. The CDR3 nucleotides are TGCGCCAGCAGCCAAGATGGGGTCCCCGGGGCCAGGGAGCTGTTTTTT.

The chain recombines TRBV7-9 with TRBJ2-1; no reliable D call. This CDR3 contains 12 residues. The V end was cut by 8 bases, the J end by 2 bases, with 7 bases between. CDR1 is SEHNR, CDR2 FQNEAQ, per germline (reference sequence). The CDR3 here is CASGRTYNEQFF. CDR3 coding DNA: TGTGCCAGCGGCAGAACCTACAATGAGCAGTTCTTC.

Only a few counts were recorded for this clone. The chain has TRBV2 and TRBJ2-5, with D perhaps TRBD2 (6 bases). V lost 6 bases and J lost 4, with 15 bases in between. CDR3 size: 14 residues. Germline CDR1 reads SNHLY; CDR2 reads FYNNEI. CDR3 amino acids: CASSGGPGSETQYF. The CDR3 DNA is TGTGCCAGCAGCGGGGGACCGGGATCAGAGACCCAGTACTTC. The full variable domain, its missing parts supplied by reference TRBV2 and TRBJ2-5, is EPEVTQTPSHQVTQMGQEVILRCVPISNHLYFYWYRQILGQKVEFLVSFYNNEISEKSEIFDDQFSVERPDGSNFTLKIRSTKLEDSAMYFCASSGGPGSETQYFGPGTRLLVL.

The V and J genes are TRBV11-2 and TRBJ2-7; D is possibly TRBD2 (5 bases). Germline CDR1 is SGHAT and CDR2 is FQNNGV. The CDR3 sequence is 14 residues long. V was cut by 5 bases and J by 2 bases, with 13 bases left in between. In nucleotides, the CDR3 is TGTGCCAGCAGCCAGACGGAGGACCCCTACGAGCAGTACTTC. The encoded protein is CASSQTEDPYEQYF.

V usage is TRBV14 and J usage is TRBJ2-5, with D possibly matching TRBD2 (5 bases). Germline V gene sequence: CDR1 SGHDN, CDR2 FVKESK. The CDR3 consists of 14 residues. V was clipped by 4 bases and J by 3 bases, with 12 bases between them. CDR3 DNA sequence: TGTGCCAGCAGCCCGATGACTACCAAAGAGACCCAGTACTTC. Translation gives CASSPMTTKETQYF.

V is TRBV4-3 and J is TRBJ1-2; D possibly corresponds to TRBD1 (5 bases). Germline V gene data show CDR1 as LGHNA and CDR2 as YSLEER. The CDR3 is 17 amino acids. V was clipped by 4 bases and J by 8 bases, with 26 bases between them. The CDR3 sequence: CASSPYRQGGGLGGYTF. Written as DNA, the CDR3 is TGCGCCAGCAGCCCATATCGGCAGGGTGGGGGTCTAGGAGGCTACACCTTC.

This clone was seen a handful of times. The CDR3, as DNA: TGTGCCAGCAGTGCAGGGGACAATCAGCCCCAGCATTTT. Translated, it gives CASSAGDNQPQHF. This chain links TRBV5-6 with TRBJ1-5; TRBD1 is a possible D gene (6 bases). The germline V gene has CDR1 SGHDT and CDR2 YYEEEE. V shed 5 bases and J shed 3 bases, with 9 bases lying between them. This CDR3 has 13 residues.

This clone has more than one count but fewer than ten. The CDR3 DNA is TGTGCCAGCAGCTCCCAGGACCAGTCCTACAATGAGCAGTTCTTC. As protein: CASSSQDQSYNEQFF. The rearrangement links TRBV13 to TRBJ2-1; no firm D call. In germline, CDR1 is PRHDT, CDR2 FYEKMQ (reference sequence). Trimming stripped 4 bases from V and 1 base from J, with 11 bases between. The CDR3 is made up of 15 amino acids.

The table lists this clone with many counts. The chain recombines TRBV2 with TRBJ1-1; D gene uncertain. CDR3 length: 14 residues. CDR1 and CDR2 from the germline V gene are SNHLY and FYNNEI. Trimming pared 5 bases from V and 8 bases from J, leaving 18 bases between. CDR3 bases: TGTGCCAGCAGTCTATCGACTGGAAACATCGAAGCTTTCTTT. Encoded protein: CASSLSTGNIEAFF.

In this sample, this clone turned up a few times. With a far larger clone one base away, a read error is the likely cause. V is TRBV7-8 and J is TRBJ1-1, with TRBD1 as a possible D gene (6 bases). The V gene's germline CDR1 is SGHVS and CDR2 FQNEAQ. V lost 1 base, J lost 6 bases, and 9 bases lay in between. The CDR3 is made up of 13 amino acids. CDR3 protein: CASSLGGRSEAFF. CDR3 DNA sequence: TGTGCCAGCAGCTTAGGGGGGCGGTCTGAAGCTTTCTTT.